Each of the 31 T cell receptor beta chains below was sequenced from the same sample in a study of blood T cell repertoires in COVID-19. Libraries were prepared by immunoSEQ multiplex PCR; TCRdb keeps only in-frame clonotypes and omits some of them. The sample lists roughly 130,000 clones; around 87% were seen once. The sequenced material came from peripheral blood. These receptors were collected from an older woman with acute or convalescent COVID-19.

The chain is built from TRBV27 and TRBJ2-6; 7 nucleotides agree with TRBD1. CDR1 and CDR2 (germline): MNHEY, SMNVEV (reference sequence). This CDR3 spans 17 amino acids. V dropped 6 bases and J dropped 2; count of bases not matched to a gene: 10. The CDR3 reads CASSPTGLRPGANVLTF. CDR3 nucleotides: TGTGCCAGCAGCCCGACAGGGTTACGCCCTGGGGCCAACGTCCTGACTTTC.

This chain's CDR3 is CASSPGTAYNEQFF. The CDR3 DNA is TGCGCCAGCAGCCCAGGGACAGCCTACAATGAGCAGTTCTTC. V usage is TRBV5-1 and J usage is TRBJ2-1, with 7 nucleotides matching TRBD1. From germline, CDR1 is SGHRS and CDR2 YFSETQ. This CDR3 is 14 amino acids long. After removal of 4 bases from V and 2 bases from J, the junction contained 3 bases not matched to a gene.

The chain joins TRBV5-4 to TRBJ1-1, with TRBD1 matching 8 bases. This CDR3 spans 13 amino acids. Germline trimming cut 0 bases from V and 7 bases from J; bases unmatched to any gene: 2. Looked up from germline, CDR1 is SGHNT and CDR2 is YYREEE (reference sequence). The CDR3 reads CASSLGTGSEAFF. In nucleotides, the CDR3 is TGTGCCAGCAGCTTGGGGACAGGGAGTGAAGCTTTCTTT.

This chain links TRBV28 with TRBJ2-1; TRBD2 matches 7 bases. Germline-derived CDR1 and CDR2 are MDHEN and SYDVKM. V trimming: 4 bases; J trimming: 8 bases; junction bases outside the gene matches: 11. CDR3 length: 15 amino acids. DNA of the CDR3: TGTGCCAGCAGTTCCCCCGGGACTAAAATACATGAGCAGTTCTTC. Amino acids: CASSSPGTKIHEQFF.

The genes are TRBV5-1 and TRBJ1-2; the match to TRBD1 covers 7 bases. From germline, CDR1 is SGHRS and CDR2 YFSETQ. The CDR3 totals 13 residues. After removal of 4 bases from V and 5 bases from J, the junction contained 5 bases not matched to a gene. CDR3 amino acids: CASSIDREYGYTF. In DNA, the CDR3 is TGCGCCAGCAGCATAGACAGGGAGTATGGCTACACCTTC. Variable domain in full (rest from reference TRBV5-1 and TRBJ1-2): KAGVTQTPRYLIKTRGQQVTLSCSPISGHRSVSWYQQTPGQGLQFLFEYFSETQRNKGNFPGRFSGRQFSNSRSEMNVSTLELGDSALYLCASSIDREYGYTFGSGTRLTVV.

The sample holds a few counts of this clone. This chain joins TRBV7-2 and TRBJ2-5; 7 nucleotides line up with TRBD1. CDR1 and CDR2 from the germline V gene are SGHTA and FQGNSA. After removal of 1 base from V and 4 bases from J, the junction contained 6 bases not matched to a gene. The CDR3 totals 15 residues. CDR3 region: CASSLVQGEGETQYF. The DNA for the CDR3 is TGTGCCAGCAGCTTAGTTCAGGGGGAAGGAGAGACCCAGTACTTC. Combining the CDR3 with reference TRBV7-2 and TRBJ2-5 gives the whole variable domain GAGVSQSPSNKVTEKGKDVELRCDPISGHTALYWYRQSLGQGLEFLIYFQGNSAPDKSGLPSDRFSAERTGGSVSTLTIQRTQQEDSAVYLCASSLVQGEGETQYFGPGTRLLVL.

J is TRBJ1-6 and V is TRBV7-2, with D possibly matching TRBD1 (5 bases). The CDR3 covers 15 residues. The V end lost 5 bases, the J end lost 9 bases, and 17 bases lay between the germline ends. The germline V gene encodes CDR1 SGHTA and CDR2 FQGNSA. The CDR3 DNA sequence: TGTGCCAGCAGCCGCGTGGCGGGGGTTGGTTCACCCCTCCACTTT. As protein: CASSRVAGVGSPLHF.

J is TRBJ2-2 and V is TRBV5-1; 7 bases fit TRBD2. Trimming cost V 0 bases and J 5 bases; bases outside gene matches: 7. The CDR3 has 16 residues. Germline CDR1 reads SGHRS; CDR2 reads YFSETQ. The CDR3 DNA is TGCGCCAGCAGCTTGGCCGGGCCGGGGGGAACCGGGGAGCTGTTTTTT. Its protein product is CASSLAGPGGTGELFF.

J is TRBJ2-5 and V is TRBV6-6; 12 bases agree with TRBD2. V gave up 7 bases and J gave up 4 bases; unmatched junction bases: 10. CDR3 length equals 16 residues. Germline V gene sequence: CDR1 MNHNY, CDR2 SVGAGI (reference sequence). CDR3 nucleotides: TGTGCCAGCACAAAGACTAGCGGGAGAGTTTTAGAGACCCAGTACTTC. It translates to CASTKTSGRVLETQYF.

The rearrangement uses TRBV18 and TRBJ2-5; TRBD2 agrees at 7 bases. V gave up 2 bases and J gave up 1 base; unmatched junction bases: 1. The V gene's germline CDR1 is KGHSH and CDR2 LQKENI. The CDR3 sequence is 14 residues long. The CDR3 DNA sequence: TGTGCCAGCTCACCAAGCGGGGCCCAAGAGACCCAGTACTTC. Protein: CASSPSGAQETQYF.

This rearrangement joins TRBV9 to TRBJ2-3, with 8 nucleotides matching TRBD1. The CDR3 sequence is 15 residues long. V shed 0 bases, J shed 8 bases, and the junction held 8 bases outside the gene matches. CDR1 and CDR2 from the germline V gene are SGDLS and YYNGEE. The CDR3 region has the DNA TGTGCCAGCAGCGTAGTTGGGACAGGAGAAGGTACGCAGTATTTT. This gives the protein CASSVVGTGEGTQYF.

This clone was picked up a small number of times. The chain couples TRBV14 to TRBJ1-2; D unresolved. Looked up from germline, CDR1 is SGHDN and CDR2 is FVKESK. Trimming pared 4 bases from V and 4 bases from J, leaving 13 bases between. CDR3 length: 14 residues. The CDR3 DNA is TGTGCCAGCAGCCCCCATGCAGACTTCTATGGCTACACCTTC. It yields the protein CASSPHADFYGYTF.

The CDR3 DNA reads as TGTGCCAGCAGCCAGGGGAACTATGGCTACACCTTC. It translates to CASSQGNYGYTF. The chain carries TRBV6-5 and TRBJ1-2, with TRBD1 as a possible D gene (6 bases). Germline V lookup: CDR1 MNHEY, CDR2 SVGAGI. V was shortened by 6 bases and J by 2 bases, with 7 bases between the two germline ends. The CDR3 runs 12 residues.

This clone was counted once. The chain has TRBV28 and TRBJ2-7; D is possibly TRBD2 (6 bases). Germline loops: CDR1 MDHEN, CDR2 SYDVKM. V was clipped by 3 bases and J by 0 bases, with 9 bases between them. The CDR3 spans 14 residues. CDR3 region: CASSLGRSSYEQYF. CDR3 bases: TGTGCCAGCAGTTTGGGGAGGAGCTCCTACGAGCAGTACTTC.

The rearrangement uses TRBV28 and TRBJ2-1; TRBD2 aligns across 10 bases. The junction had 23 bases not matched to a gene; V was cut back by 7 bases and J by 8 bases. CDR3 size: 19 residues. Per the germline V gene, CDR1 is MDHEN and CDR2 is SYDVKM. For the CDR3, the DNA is TGTGCCAGCAACCCCCTTGGGCTAGCGGGAGTATCTAGGTACGATGAGCAGTTCTTC. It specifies CASNPLGLAGVSRYDEQFF. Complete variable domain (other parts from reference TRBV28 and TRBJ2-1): DVKVTQSSRYLVKRTGEKVFLECVQDMDHENMFWYRQDPGLGLRLIYFSYDVKMKEKGDIPEGYSVSREKKERFSLILESASTNQTSMYLCASNPLGLAGVSRYDEQFFGPGTRLTVL.

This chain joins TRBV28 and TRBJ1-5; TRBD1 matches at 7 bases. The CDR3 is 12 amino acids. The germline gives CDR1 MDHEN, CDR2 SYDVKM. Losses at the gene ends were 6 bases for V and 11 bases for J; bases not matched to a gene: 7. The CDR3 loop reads CASRGQHWAQHF. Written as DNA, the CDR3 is TGTGCCAGCAGGGGACAGCACTGGGCCCAGCATTTT. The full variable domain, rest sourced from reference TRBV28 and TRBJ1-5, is DVKVTQSSRYLVKRTGEKVFLECVQDMDHENMFWYRQDPGLGLRLIYFSYDVKMKEKGDIPEGYSVSREKKERFSLILESASTNQTSMYLCASRGQHWAQHFGDGTRLSIL.

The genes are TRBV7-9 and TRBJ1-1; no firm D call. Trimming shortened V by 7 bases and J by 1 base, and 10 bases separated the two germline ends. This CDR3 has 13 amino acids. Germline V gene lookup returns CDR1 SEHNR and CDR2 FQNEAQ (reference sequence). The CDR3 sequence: CASTPDWNTEAFF. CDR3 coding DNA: TGTGCCAGCACCCCCGACTGGAACACTGAAGCTTTCTTT.

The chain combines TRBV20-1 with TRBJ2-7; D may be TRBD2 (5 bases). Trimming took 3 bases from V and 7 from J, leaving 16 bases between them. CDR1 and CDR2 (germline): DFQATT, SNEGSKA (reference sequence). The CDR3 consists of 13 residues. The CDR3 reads CSASMDSVGEQYF. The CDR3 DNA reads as TGCAGTGCTAGTATGGACTCGGTGGGGGAGCAGTACTTC.

In nucleotides, the CDR3 is TGTGCCAGCAGTGGTCAGACAGGGGCCGGGACCAGGCCCCAGCATTTT. Residues: CASSGQTGAGTRPQHF. The chain has TRBV6-1 and TRBJ1-5; 8 bases fit TRBD1. CDR1 is MNHNS and CDR2 is SASEGT in the germline V gene. The V and J ends lost 4 bases and 9 bases, in that order; junction bases with no gene match: 14. The CDR3 runs 16 residues.

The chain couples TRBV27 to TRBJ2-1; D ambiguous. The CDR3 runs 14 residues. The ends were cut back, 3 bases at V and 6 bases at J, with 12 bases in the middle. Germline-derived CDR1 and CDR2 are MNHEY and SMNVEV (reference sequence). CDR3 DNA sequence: TGTGCCAGCAGTTTGGGCCTTTGGTCCAATGAGCAGTTCTTC. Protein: CASSLGLWSNEQFF.

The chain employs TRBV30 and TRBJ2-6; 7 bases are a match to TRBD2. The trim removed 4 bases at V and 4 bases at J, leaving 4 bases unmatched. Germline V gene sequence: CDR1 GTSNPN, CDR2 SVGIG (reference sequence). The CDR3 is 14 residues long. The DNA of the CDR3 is TGTGCCTGGAAGGGAGGGTCCGGGGCCAACGTCCTGACTTTC. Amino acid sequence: CAWKGGSGANVLTF.

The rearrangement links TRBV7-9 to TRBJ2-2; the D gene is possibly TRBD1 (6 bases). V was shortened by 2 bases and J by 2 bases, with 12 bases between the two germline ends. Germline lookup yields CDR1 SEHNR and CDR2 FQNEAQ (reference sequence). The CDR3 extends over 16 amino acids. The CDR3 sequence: CASSLQGTINTGELFF. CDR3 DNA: TGTGCCAGCAGCTTACAGGGGACCATTAACACCGGGGAGCTGTTTTTT.

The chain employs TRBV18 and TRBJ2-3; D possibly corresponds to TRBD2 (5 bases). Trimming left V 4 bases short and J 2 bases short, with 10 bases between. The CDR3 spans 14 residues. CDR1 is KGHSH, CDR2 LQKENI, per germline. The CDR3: CASSRGSLTDTQYF. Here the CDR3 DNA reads TGTGCCAGCTCACGAGGGTCCCTCACAGATACGCAGTATTTT.

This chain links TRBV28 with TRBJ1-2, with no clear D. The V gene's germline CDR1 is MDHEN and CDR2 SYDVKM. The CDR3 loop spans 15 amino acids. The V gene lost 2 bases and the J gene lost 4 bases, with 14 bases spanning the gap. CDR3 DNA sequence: TGTGCCAGCAGTTTACTCAGGCGGGTGCGCTATGGCTACACCTTC. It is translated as CASSLLRRVRYGYTF.

Here the CDR3 DNA reads TGTGCCAGTAGTCTAGGGGGGCTTCAGCCCCAGCATTTT. Protein sequence: CASSLGGLQPQHF. J is TRBJ1-5 and V is TRBV19, with D possibly matching TRBD1 (6 bases). The CDR3 extends over 13 amino acids. V lost 5 bases and J lost 6, with 11 bases in between. CDR1 is LNHDA and CDR2 is SQIVND in the germline V gene (reference sequence).

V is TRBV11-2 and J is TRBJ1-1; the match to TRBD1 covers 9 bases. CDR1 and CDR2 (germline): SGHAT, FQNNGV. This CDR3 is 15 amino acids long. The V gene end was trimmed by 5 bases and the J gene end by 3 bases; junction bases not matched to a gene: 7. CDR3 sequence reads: CASSQTRDRDTEAFF. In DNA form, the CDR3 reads TGTGCCAGCAGCCAAACCCGGGACAGGGACACTGAAGCTTTCTTT.

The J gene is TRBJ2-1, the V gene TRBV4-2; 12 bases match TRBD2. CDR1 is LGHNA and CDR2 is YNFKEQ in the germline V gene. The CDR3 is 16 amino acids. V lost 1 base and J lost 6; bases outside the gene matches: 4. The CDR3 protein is CASSQGLAGGLNEQFF. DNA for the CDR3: TGTGCCAGCAGCCAAGGGCTAGCGGGAGGGCTCAATGAGCAGTTCTTC.

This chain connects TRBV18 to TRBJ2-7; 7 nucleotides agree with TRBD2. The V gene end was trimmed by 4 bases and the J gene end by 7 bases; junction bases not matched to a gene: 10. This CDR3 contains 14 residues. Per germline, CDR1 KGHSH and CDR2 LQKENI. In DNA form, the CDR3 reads TGTGCCAGCTCACGACTCGGACTAGTGGGGGAGCAGTACTTC. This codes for CASSRLGLVGEQYF.

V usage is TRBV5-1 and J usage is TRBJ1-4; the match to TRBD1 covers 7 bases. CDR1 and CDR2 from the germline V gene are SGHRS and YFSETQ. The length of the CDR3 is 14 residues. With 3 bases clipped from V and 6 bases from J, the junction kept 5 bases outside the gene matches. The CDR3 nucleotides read TGCGCCAGCAGCTGGGACAGTGCGGATGAAAAACTGTTTTTT. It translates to CASSWDSADEKLFF.

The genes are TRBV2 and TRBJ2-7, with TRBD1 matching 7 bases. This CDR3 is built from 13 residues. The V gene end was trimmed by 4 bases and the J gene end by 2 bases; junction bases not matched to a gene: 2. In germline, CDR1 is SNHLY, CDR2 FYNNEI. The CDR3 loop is CASSGDRAYEQYF. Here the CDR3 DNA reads TGTGCCAGCAGTGGCGACAGGGCCTACGAGCAGTACTTC.

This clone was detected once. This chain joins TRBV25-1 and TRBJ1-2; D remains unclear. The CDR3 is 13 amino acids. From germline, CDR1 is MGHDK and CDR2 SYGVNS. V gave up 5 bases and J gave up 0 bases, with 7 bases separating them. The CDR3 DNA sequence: TGTGCCAGCAGTCTAGGTTCTAACTATGGCTACACCTTC. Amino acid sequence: CASSLGSNYGYTF.